The 26 T cell receptor beta chains listed next were all sequenced from one sample in a study of CD8 T cells in ankylosing spondylitis. Broader study findings: Blood from ankylosing spondylitis patients appeared to carry a characteristic roughly eight-variant TCR beta motif.

Their recognized antigens are unknown. Each CDR3 protein is one row after TCRdb ran MiXCR on the 5' RACE reads. This table has approximately 550,000 distinct CDR3 sequences, 12% appearing once. What was sequenced was blood, either unsorted or a sorted T cell fraction (not recorded which). These receptors were collected from a male donor with ankylosing spondylitis.

This clonotype occurred a few times. V gene TRBV11-1 combines with J gene TRBJ2-3; D possibly matches TRBD1 or TRBD2 (5 bases each). In germline, CDR1 is SGHAT, CDR2 FQDESV (reference sequence). Trimming shortened V by 2 bases and J by 2 bases, and 20 bases separated the two germline ends. CDR3 length: 18 residues. For the CDR3, the DNA is TGTGCCAGCAGCTTAATGACGGGACCCTGGACCTCCACAGATACGCAGTATTTT. It specifies CASSLMTGPWTSTDTQYF.

The J gene is TRBJ2-1, the V gene TRBV7-7; possibly TRBD2 for D (5 bases). There are 14 residues in the CDR3. Trimming pared 5 bases from V and 2 bases from J, leaving 10 bases between. From germline, CDR1 is SSHAT and CDR2 FNYEAQ (reference sequence). Written as DNA, the CDR3 is TGTGCCAGCAGCCCGGAAGCGGCCTACAATGAGCAGTTCTTC. This encodes CASSPEAAYNEQFF.

This clonotype was counted ten times or more. The rearrangement links TRBV7-9 to TRBJ2-7, with D hard to call. The CDR3 contains 12 residues. CDR1 is SEHNR, CDR2 FQNEAQ, per germline (reference sequence). V was clipped by 3 bases and J by 3 bases, with 6 bases between them. The CDR3 loop is CASSLGSYEQYF. CDR3 DNA: TGTGCCAGCAGCTTGGGAAGCTACGAGCAGTACTTC.

This clonotype has a handful of counts. The rearrangement links TRBV11-2 to TRBJ2-7; 11 nucleotides match TRBD2. The CDR3 is made up of 16 amino acids. The germline V gene has CDR1 SGHAT and CDR2 FQNNGV. J gave up 1 base and V 3 bases, and 5 bases lay outside the gene matches. The CDR3 coding sequence is TGTGCCAGCAGCTTCAGACTAGCGGGGTTATCCTACGAGCAGTACTTC. Translated, it gives CASSFRLAGLSYEQYF.

This chain uses TRBV20-1 with TRBJ1-2, with D hard to call. Between the trimmed V and J ends, which lost 6 bases and 4 bases, there was a span of 9 bases. The CDR3 loop spans 11 amino acids. Germline CDR1 reads DFQATT; CDR2 reads SNEGSKA (reference sequence). The CDR3 spells CSAAVAYGYTF. The DNA for the CDR3 is TGCAGTGCCGCGGTAGCCTATGGCTACACCTTC.

The rearrangement links TRBV11-3 to TRBJ1-2; a weak D match, TRBD1 (5 bases). In germline, CDR1 is SGHNT, CDR2 YENEEA. The CDR3 consists of 14 residues. Deletions cut 0 bases from V and 5 bases from J, with 10 bases between. The CDR3 region has the DNA TGTGCCAGCAGCTTAGAAGCAGGGTGGTATGGCTACACCTTC. It is translated as CASSLEAGWYGYTF. The whole variable domain, filled in from reference TRBV11-3 and TRBJ1-2, reads EAGVVQSPRYKIIEKKQPVAFWCNPISGHNTLYWYLQNLGQGPELLIRYENEEAVDDSQLPKDRFSAERLKGVDSTLKIQPAELGDSAVYLCASSLEAGWYGYTFGSGTRLTVV.

The sample holds a few counts of this clonotype. The junction departs from the called germline gene at one end, perhaps through a read error. The V gene is TRBV30, the J gene TRBJ2-5, with D perhaps matching TRBD2 (6 bases). The germline V gene has CDR1 GTSNPN and CDR2 SVGIG (reference sequence). The CDR3 contains 12 residues. CDR3 in amino acids: CAWSVTGTQDHF. Written as DNA, the CDR3 is TGTGCCTGGAGTGTAACTGGGACTCAGGACCACTTC.

The chain is built from TRBV20-1 and TRBJ2-4; no clear D gene. The CDR3 is 11 amino acids. Germline V gives CDR1 DFQATT, CDR2 SNEGSKA (reference sequence). The V end was cut by 3 bases, the J end by 7 bases, with 7 bases between. CDR3 DNA: TGCAGTGCTAGGGATTGGAACATTCAGTACTTC. Protein sequence: CSARDWNIQYF.

This clonotype was seen ten or more times. The genes are TRBV4-1 and TRBJ2-1, with D perhaps matching TRBD1 (6 bases). CDR3 length: 16 amino acids. The V end was cut by 0 bases, the J end by 2 bases, with 11 bases between. Germline CDR1 and CDR2: MGHRA and YSYEKL. The CDR3 is CASSQDVRDTYNEQFF. The CDR3 DNA follows: TGCGCCAGCAGCCAAGATGTCCGGGACACCTACAATGAGCAGTTCTTC.

The chain combines TRBV6-1 with TRBJ2-1; the D is unclear. Germline loops: CDR1 MNHNS, CDR2 SASEGT. CDR3 length: 16 residues. V was shortened by 0 bases and J by 0 bases, with 9 bases between the two germline ends. In DNA form, the CDR3 reads TGTGCCAGCAGTGAAGCAGCGTGGAGCTCCTACAATGAGCAGTTCTTC. Translating it yields CASSEAAWSSYNEQFF.

This clonotype was counted only a few times. The rearrangement links TRBV12-3 or TRBV12-4 to TRBJ2-7; 16 bases line up with TRBD2. The CDR3 covers 18 residues. The trim removed 1 base at V and 2 bases at J, leaving 5 bases unmatched. DNA for the CDR3: TGTGCCAGCAGTTTAGAGGGGACTAGCGGGAGGGCTCCCTACGAGCAGTACGTC. As protein: CASSLEGTSGRAPYEQYV.

Many counts were recorded for this clonotype. The chain is built from TRBV20-1 and TRBJ2-1; D may be TRBD1 or TRBD2 (5 bases each). Trimming stripped 5 bases from V and 5 bases from J, with 13 bases between. CDR1 and CDR2 from the germline V gene are DFQATT and SNEGSKA (reference sequence). There are 13 residues in the CDR3. The CDR3 is CSALRDQHNEQFF. The CDR3 nucleotides are TGCAGTGCTCTCCGGGACCAACACAATGAGCAGTTCTTC.

This clonotype has a handful of counts. CDR3 in amino acids: CASSQVGTSGDLTSTDTQYF. DNA for the CDR3: TGTGCCAGCAGCCAAGTCGGGACTAGCGGGGACCTAACTAGCACAGATACGCAGTATTTT. This chain joins TRBV4-2 and TRBJ2-3, with 13 bases fitting TRBD2. Germline V gene sequence: CDR1 LGHNA, CDR2 YNFKEQ. Unmatched junction bases numbered 10, after V lost 1 base and J lost 0 bases. The CDR3 covers 20 residues.

Concerning this clonotype itself: The DNA is omitted, as the CDR3 cannot be located on it reliably, and the CDR3 follows TCRdb's listing. This chain's CDR3 is CASSGASGRPPGSCFF. The chain links TRBV19 to TRBJ2-2; the DNA was not compared with TRBD2, the D call given in the table. Germline CDR1 reads LNHDA; CDR2 reads SQIVND (reference sequence). The CDR3 adds up to 16 amino acids, both ends counted.

The rearrangement links TRBV24-1 to TRBJ2-7; a possible D gene is TRBD2 (6 bases). This CDR3 has 15 amino acids. Per the germline V gene, CDR1 is KGHDR and CDR2 is SFDVKD. Deletions cut 4 bases from V and 5 bases from J, with 17 bases between. The chain's CDR3 is CATSDSYVGEDEQYF. The CDR3 coding sequence is TGTGCCACCAGTGACTCCTATGTCGGGGAGGACGAGCAGTACTTC.

V is TRBV7-9 and J is TRBJ2-1; TRBD1 agrees at 8 bases. This CDR3 has 14 residues. The germline V gene has CDR1 SEHNR and CDR2 FQNEAQ (reference sequence). V lost 5 bases to trimming and J lost 10 bases; unmatched junction nucleotides: 10. CDR3 loop: CASSPHTGGREQFF. CDR3 bases: TGTGCCAGCAGCCCACACACAGGGGGGCGGGAGCAGTTCTTC.

This clonotype was counted between two and nine times. This chain links TRBV7-9 with TRBJ1-5; 9 bases align to TRBD1. Germline lookup yields CDR1 SEHNR and CDR2 FQNEAQ (reference sequence). The trim removed 1 base at V and 6 bases at J, leaving 4 bases unmatched. The length of the CDR3 is 15 residues. CDR3: CASSLGTGVAQPQHF. CDR3 in DNA: TGTGCCAGCAGCTTAGGGACAGGGGTGGCTCAGCCCCAGCATTTT.

The sample holds one count of this clonotype. The chain combines TRBV20-1 with TRBJ1-2; perhaps TRBD1 as D (6 bases). Germline V lookup: CDR1 DFQATT, CDR2 SNEGSKA (reference sequence). CDR3 length: 14 amino acids. V lost 3 bases to trimming and J lost 7 bases, with 18 bases between them. CDR3 bases: TGCAGTGCTAGGACCCCAGGGGCGAGGCGTGGCTACACCTTC. Amino acid sequence: CSARTPGARRGYTF.

The rearrangement links TRBV14 to TRBJ1-1; 7 bases match TRBD1. CDR1 SGHDN and CDR2 FVKESK come from the germline V gene. The CDR3 has 16 residues. With V trimmed by 0 bases and J by 4 bases, 8 bases remained unmatched. The CDR3 coding sequence is TGTGCCAGCAGCCAAGACCAGGGGGAGGTAGTCACTGAAGCTTTCTTT. Its protein product is CASSQDQGEVVTEAFF. Using reference TRBV14 and TRBJ1-1 for the parts outside the CDR3, the full variable domain is EAGVTQFPSHSVIEKGQTVTLRCDPISGHDNLYWYRRVMGKEIKFLLHFVKESKQDESGMPNNRFLAERTGGTYSTLKVQPAELEDSGVYFCASSQDQGEVVTEAFFGQGTRLTVV.

This clonotype was found many times. J is TRBJ2-1 and V is TRBV12-3 or TRBV12-4; 8 positions agree with TRBD1. J was trimmed by 4 bases and V by 6 bases; bases with no gene match: 11. CDR3 length: 16 residues. The CDR3 DNA is TGTGCCAGCAGCCAAGACAGGGGTATTGGGTACAATGAGCAGTTCTTC. Protein sequence: CASSQDRGIGYNEQFF.

The CDR3 protein is CASSALGTNTGELFF. In DNA form, the CDR3 reads TGTGCCAGCAGTGCCCTGGGGACGAACACCGGGGAGCTGTTTTTT. This rearrangement joins TRBV6-1 to TRBJ2-2; D gene unclear. V shed 4 bases and J shed 0 bases, with 9 bases lying between them. The CDR3 contains 15 residues. Germline V gene lookup returns CDR1 MNHNS and CDR2 SASEGT.

This clonotype was seen many times. The V and J genes are TRBV12-3 or TRBV12-4 and TRBJ2-2; 7 bases are a match to TRBD1. This CDR3 comprises 15 residues. J was trimmed by 4 bases and V by 3 bases; bases with no gene match: 5. The CDR3 region is CASSFQGTATGELFF. The CDR3 DNA sequence: TGTGCCAGCAGTTTTCAGGGGACAGCCACCGGGGAGCTGTTTTTT.

About this clonotype itself: Relative to the germline gene, one junction end is altered; a read error may explain this. The chain combines TRBV20-1 with TRBJ2-1; TRBD2 matches 7 bases. Per the germline V gene, CDR1 is DFQATT and CDR2 is SNEGSKA (reference sequence). The CDR3 runs to 19 residues. CDR3 sequence reads: CCAHDEGVPPSGYYNEQFF. For the CDR3, the DNA is TGCTGTGCCCACGACGAGGGCGTGCCCCCTAGCGGATATTACAATGAGCAGTTCTTC.

CDR3 sequence reads: CASSDELGGYGYTF. CDR3 bases: TGTGCCAGCAGTGACGAACTCGGCGGCTATGGCTACACCTTC. The chain uses TRBV2 and TRBJ1-2, with unresolved D. The V gene lost 3 bases and the J gene lost 4 bases, with 12 bases spanning the gap. This CDR3 spans 14 amino acids. Germline CDR1 SNHLY, CDR2 FYNNEI.

This clonotype was picked up a small number of times. CDR3: CASSVMAGGRYEQFF. CDR3 in DNA: TGTGCCAGCAGCGTTATGGCGGGAGGGAGGTATGAGCAGTTCTTC. This chain links TRBV7-2 with TRBJ2-1; 9 bases are shared with TRBD2. Losses at the gene ends were 5 bases for V and 8 bases for J; bases not matched to a gene: 10. Germline CDR1 is SGHTA and CDR2 is FQGNSA. The length of the CDR3 is 15 residues.

The CDR3 DNA reads as TGTGCCACCAGTGATTCCCGGGGACAGGGCCTTGGGGAGACCCAGTACTTC. Its translation: CATSDSRGQGLGETQYF. V is TRBV24-1 and J is TRBJ2-5, with TRBD1 matching over 9 bases. V lost 2 bases to trimming and J lost 5 bases; unmatched junction nucleotides: 11. This CDR3 is 17 amino acids long. Germline V gene data show CDR1 as KGHDR and CDR2 as SFDVKD.